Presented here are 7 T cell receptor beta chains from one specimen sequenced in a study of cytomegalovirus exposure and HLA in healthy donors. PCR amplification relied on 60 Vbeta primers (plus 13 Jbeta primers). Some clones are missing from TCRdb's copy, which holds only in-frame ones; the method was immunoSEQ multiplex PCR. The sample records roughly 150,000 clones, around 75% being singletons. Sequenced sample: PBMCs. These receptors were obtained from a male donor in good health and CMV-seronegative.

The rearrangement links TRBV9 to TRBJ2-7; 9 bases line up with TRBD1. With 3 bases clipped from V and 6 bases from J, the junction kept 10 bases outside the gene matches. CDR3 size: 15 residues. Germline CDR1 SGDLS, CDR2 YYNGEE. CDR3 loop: CASSGFGTGSREQYF. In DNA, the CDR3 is TGTGCCAGCAGCGGATTCGGGACAGGGTCTCGCGAGCAGTACTTC.

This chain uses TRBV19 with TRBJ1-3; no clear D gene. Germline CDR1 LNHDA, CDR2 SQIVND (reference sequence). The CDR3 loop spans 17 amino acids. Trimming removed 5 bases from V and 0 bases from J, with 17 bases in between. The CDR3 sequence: CASSLVSRRPSGNTIYF. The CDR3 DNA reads TGTGCCAGTAGTTTGGTTTCGCGGAGGCCCTCTGGAAACACCATATATTTT.

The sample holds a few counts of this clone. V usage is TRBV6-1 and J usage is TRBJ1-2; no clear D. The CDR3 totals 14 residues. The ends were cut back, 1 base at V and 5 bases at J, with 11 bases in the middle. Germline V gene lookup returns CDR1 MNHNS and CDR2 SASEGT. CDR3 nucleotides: TGTGCCAGCAGTGAAGGCGTTCAGGTTTATGGCTACACCTTC. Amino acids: CASSEGVQVYGYTF.

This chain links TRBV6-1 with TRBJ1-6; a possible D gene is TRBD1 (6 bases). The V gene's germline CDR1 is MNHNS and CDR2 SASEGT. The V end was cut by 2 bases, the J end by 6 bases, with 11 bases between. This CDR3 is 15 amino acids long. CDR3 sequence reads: CASSEYRVSNSPLHF. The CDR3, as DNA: TGTGCCAGCAGTGAATACAGGGTGAGTAATTCACCCCTCCACTTT.

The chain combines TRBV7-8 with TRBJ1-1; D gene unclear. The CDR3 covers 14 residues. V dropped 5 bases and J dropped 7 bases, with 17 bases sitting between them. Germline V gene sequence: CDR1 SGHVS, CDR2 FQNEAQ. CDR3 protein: CASSLSSGVLEAFF. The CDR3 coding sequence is TGTGCCAGCAGCCTGAGCTCAGGTGTCCTTGAAGCTTTCTTT.

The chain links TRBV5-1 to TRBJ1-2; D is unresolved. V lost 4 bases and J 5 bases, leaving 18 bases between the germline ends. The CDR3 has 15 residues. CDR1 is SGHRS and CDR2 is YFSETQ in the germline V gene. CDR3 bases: TGCGCCAGCAGCGCAACATTTAGTGGCGGGTATGGCTACACCTTC. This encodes CASSATFSGGYGYTF.

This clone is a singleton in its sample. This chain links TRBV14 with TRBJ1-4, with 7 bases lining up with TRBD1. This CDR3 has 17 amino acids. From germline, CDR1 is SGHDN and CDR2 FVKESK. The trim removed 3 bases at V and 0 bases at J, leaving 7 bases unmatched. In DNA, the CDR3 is TGTGCCAGCAGCCACAGCGGGCAGGGGGCAACTAATGAAAAACTGTTTTTT. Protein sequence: CASSHSGQGATNEKLFF. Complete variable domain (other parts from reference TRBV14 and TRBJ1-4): EAGVTQFPSHSVIEKGQTVTLRCDPISGHDNLYWYRRVMGKEIKFLLHFVKESKQDESGMPNNRFLAERTGGTYSTLKVQPAELEDSGVYFCASSHSGQGATNEKLFFGSGTQLSVL.